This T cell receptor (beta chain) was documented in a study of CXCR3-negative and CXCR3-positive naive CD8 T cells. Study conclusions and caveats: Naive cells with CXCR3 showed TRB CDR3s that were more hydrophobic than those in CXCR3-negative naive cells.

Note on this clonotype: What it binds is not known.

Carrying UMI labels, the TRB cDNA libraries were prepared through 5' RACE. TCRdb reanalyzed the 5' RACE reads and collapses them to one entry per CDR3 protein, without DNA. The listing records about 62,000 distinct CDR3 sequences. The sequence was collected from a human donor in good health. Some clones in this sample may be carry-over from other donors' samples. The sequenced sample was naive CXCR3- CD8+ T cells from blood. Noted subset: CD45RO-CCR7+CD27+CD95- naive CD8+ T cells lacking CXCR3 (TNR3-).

The chain's CDR3 is CASSQDYLPTGELFF. The J gene is TRBJ2-2, the V gene TRBV14. This CDR3 is built from 15 residues. Looked up from germline, CDR1 is SGHDN and CDR2 is FVKESK.